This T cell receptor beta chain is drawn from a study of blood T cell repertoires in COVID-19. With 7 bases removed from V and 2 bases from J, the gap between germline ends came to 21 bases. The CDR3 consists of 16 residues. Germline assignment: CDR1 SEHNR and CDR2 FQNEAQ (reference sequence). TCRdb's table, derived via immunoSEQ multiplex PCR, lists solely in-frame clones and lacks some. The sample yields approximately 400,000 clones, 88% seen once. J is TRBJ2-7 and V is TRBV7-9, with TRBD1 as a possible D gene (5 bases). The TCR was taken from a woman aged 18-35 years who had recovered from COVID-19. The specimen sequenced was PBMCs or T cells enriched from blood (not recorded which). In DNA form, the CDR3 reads TGTGCCAGCACCACTTCAAGCCAGGGCGACACCTACGAGCAGTACTTC. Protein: CASTTSSQGDTYEQYF.